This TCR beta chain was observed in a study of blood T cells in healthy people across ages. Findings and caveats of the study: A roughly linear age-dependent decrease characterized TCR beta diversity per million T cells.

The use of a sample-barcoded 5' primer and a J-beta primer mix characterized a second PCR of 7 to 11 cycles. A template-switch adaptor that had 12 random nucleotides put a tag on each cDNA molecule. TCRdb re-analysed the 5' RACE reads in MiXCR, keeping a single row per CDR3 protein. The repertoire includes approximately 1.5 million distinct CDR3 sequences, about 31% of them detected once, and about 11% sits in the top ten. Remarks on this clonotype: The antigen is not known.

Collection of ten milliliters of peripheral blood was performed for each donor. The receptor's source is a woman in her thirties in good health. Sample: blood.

The CDR3: CASQAGSSTDTQYF. CDR3 coding DNA: TGTGCCAGCCAAGCGGGTTCTAGCACAGATACGCAGTATTTT. The V and J genes are TRBV6-2 or TRBV6-3 and TRBJ2-3, with D possibly being TRBD2 (6 bases). The CDR3 is 14 residues long. Trimming took 8 bases from V and 0 from J, leaving 12 bases between them. In germline, CDR1 is MNHEY, CDR2 SVGEGT.